The 6 T cell receptor beta chains below come from one sample, sequenced in a study of long-term antiretroviral therapy in people with HIV. They ran version v3.0 of the immunoSEQ assay at survey level. Here immunoSEQ multiplex PCR was the method, and the copy in TCRdb shows in-frame clones only, minus some. The sample contains about 20,000 clones, about 89% of which appear only once. Here the sequenced sample was unsorted PBMCs, taken 2.6 years after starting antiretroviral therapy. The receptors here all came from a woman aged 45-60 years with HIV.

The chain has TRBV5-4 and TRBJ2-7; 10 nucleotides line up with TRBD2. The length of the CDR3 is 15 residues. V gave up 7 bases and J gave up 0 bases; unmatched junction bases: 7. Germline V gene lookup returns CDR1 SGHNT and CDR2 YYREEE (reference sequence). As DNA, the CDR3 is TGTGCCAGCGCCCGGACTAGCGGAAGCTCCTACGAGCAGTACTTC. Translation: CASARTSGSSYEQYF. The variable domain in full, with the rest retrieved from reference TRBV5-4 and TRBJ2-7, is ETGVTQSPTHLIKTRGQQVTLRCSSQSGHNTVSWYQQALGQGPQFIFQYYREEENGRGNFPPRFSGLQFPNYSSELNVNALELDDSALYLCASARTSGSSYEQYFGPGTRLTVT.

This chain links TRBV6-6 with TRBJ2-1; 11 bases line up with TRBD2. The CDR3 consists of 14 residues. CDR1 is MNHNY and CDR2 is SVGAGI in the germline V gene (reference sequence). The V segment lost 3 bases and the J segment 9 bases; nucleotides outside the gene matches: 4. The DNA for the CDR3 is TGTGCCAGCAGTTATGGGACTAGCGGATTTGAGCAGTTCTTC. It specifies CASSYGTSGFEQFF.

The chain joins TRBV28 to TRBJ2-5; the D gene is possibly TRBD2 (7 bases). The CDR3 contains 15 residues. Germline V CDR1 and CDR2: MDHEN, SYDVKM. Trimming cost V 5 bases and J 4 bases, with 17 bases left between them. CDR3 protein: CASSRFRGGSETQYF. CDR3 nucleotide sequence: TGTGCCAGCAGTCGTTTCAGGGGAGGGTCAGAGACCCAGTACTTC. Based on the CDR3 plus reference TRBV28 and TRBJ2-5, the full variable domain is DVKVTQSSRYLVKRTGEKVFLECVQDMDHENMFWYRQDPGLGLRLIYFSYDVKMKEKGDIPEGYSVSREKKERFSLILESASTNQTSMYLCASSRFRGGSETQYFGPGTRLLVL.

This sequence joins TRBV7-2 and TRBJ2-3, with no clear D. Trimming removed 1 base from V and 0 bases from J, with 8 bases in between. CDR1 is SGHTA, CDR2 FQGNSA, per germline. There are 15 residues in the CDR3. CDR3 nucleotide sequence: TGTGCCAGCAGCTTAGGGGTTACGAGCACAGATACGCAGTATTTT. It codes for CASSLGVTSTDTQYF.

The chain combines TRBV4-1 with TRBJ2-5; unclear D gene. The CDR3 totals 16 residues. Germline V gene data show CDR1 as MGHRA and CDR2 as YSYEKL. The germline V and J ends were trimmed by 5 bases and 2 bases, with 18 bases remaining between them. Written as DNA, the CDR3 is TGCGCCAGCAGCTCCTCAACAGCCAAGGGTCAAGAGACCCAGTACTTC. It specifies CASSSSTAKGQETQYF.

This CDR3 reads CASSPPPGAGESNEQFF. The CDR3 region has the DNA TGTGCCAGCAGCCCGCCCCCCGGGGCCGGGGAGTCCAATGAGCAGTTCTTC. The chain carries TRBV14 and TRBJ2-1, with D tentatively TRBD1 or TRBD2 (5 bases each). Germline V gene sequence: CDR1 SGHDN, CDR2 FVKESK. The V gene lost 4 bases and the J gene lost 6 bases, with 22 bases spanning the gap. The CDR3 covers 17 residues. Based on the CDR3 plus reference TRBV14 and TRBJ2-1, the full variable domain is EAGVTQFPSHSVIEKGQTVTLRCDPISGHDNLYWYRRVMGKEIKFLLHFVKESKQDESGMPNNRFLAERTGGTYSTLKVQPAELEDSGVYFCASSPPPGAGESNEQFFGPGTRLTVL.